This T cell receptor beta chain came from a study of blood T cell repertoires in COVID-19. On the study more broadly: Acute and convalescent COVID-19 specimens originated in the United States, Italy and Spain. The cDNA or gDNA used as material had been derived from T cells, B-cell-depleted T cells, or PBMCs.

The data were produced by immunoSEQ multiplex PCR, yet TCRdb's version contains in-frame clones alone and is incomplete. The sample has 220,000 or so clones, roughly 90% seen once; the top ten hold roughly 16%. The CDR3 sequence is 14 residues long. Per germline, CDR1 SGHAT and CDR2 FQNNGV. Between the trimmed V and J ends, which lost 3 bases and 9 bases, there was a span of 14 bases. Those designated as exposed participants met a COVID-19 case within 2 weeks before study entry. The specimen was PBMCs or T cells enriched from blood (not recorded which). The J gene is TRBJ2-2, the V gene TRBV11-2; possibly TRBD2 for D (5 bases). This clonotype was sampled from a man aged 30-40 years who had been exposed to COVID-19. CDR3 sequence (DNA): TGTGCCAGCAGCTTGCCCCGGACTCGCCGGGAGCTGTTTTTT. It is translated as CASSLPRTRRELFF.